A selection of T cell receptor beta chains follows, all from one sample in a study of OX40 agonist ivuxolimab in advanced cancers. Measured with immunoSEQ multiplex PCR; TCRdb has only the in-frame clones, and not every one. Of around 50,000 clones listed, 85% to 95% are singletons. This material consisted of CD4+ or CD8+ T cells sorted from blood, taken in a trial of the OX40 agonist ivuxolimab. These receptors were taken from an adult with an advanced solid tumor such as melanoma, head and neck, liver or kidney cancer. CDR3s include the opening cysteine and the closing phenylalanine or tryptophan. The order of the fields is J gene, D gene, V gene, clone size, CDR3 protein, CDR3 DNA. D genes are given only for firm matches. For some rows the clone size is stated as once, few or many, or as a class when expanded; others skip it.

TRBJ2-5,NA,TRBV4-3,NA,CASSPGAGLQETQYF,TGCGCCAGCAGCCCCGGGGCCGGGCTCCAAGAGACCCAGTACTTC
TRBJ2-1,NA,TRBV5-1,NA,CASSLTPEREQFF,TGCGCCAGCAGCTTGACCCCCGAGCGAGAGCAGTTCTTC
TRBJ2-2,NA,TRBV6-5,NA,CASSYITSGELFF,TGTGCCAGCAGTTACATTACGTCCGGGGAGCTGTTTTTT
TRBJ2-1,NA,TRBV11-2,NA,CASSLVRAGEQFF,TGTGCCAGCAGCTTAGTCAGGGCGGGGGAGCAGTTCTTC
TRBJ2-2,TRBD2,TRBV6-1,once,CASSATTSGRNTGELFF,TGTGCCAGCAGTGCCACAACTAGCGGGAGAAACACCGGGGAGCTGTTTTTT
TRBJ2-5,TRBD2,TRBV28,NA,CASSPGTSMKETQYF,TGTGCCAGCAGTCCGGGGACTAGTATGAAAGAGACCCAGTACTTC
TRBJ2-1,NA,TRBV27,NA,CASSFGDAYNEQFF,TGTGCCAGCAGTTTCGGGGACGCTTACAATGAGCAGTTCTTC
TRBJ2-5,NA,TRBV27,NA,CASSGGPGETQYF,TGTGCCAGCAGTGGGGGACCCGGGGAGACCCAGTACTTC
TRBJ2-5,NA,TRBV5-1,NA,CASSGTGETQYF,TGCGCCAGCAGCGGAACCGGAGAGACCCAGTACTTC
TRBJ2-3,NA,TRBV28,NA,CASSRDTQYF,TGTGCCAGCAGTCGAGATACGCAGTATTTT
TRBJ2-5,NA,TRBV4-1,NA,CASSPQGQGRLETQYF,TGCGCCAGCAGCCCCCAAGGGCAGGGGAGATTAGAGACCCAGTACTTC
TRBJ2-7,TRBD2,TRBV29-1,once,CSVVDRLAGSPLEQYF,TGCAGCGTTGTAGACCGACTAGCGGGAAGTCCCCTCGAGCAGTACTTC
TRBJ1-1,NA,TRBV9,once,CASSPRENTEAFF,TGTGCCAGCAGCCCCCGAGAGAACACTGAAGCTTTCTTT
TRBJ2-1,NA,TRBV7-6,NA,CASSTGSNEQFF,TGTGCCAGCAGCACGGGAAGCAATGAGCAGTTCTTC
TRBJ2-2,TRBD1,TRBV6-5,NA,CASSYGQGTTGELFF,TGTGCCAGCAGTTACGGACAGGGGACCACCGGGGAGCTGTTTTTT
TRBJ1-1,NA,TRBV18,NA,CASSPRGDRTEAFF,TGTGCCAGCTCACCGAGGGGCGATAGGACTGAAGCTTTCTTT